One and the same sample provided the 30 T cell receptor beta chains below, sequenced in a study of patients and donors after allogeneic stem cell transplantation. TCRdb redid the calling of the RT-PCR reads with MiXCR, one entry per CDR3 protein. Of 200,000 to 250,000 distinct CDR3 sequences in the sample, roughly an eighth were seen once. Sequencing was performed on blood, either unsorted or a sorted T cell fraction (not recorded which). These receptors all stem from a human donor who was either an allogeneic HSCT recipient or a stem cell or donor lymphocyte infusion donor (not recorded which). It is not recorded whose cells these are; they may come from a transplant donor.

This clonotype was seen only a few times. The genes are TRBV28 and TRBJ2-3, with D tentatively TRBD1 or TRBD2 (5 bases each). This CDR3 contains 15 residues. Germline loops: CDR1 MDHEN, CDR2 SYDVKM. V lost 2 bases and J 3 bases, leaving 12 bases between the germline ends. DNA for the CDR3: TGTGCCAGCAGTTTACAGAGGGGTCTTACAGATACGCAGTATTTT. This codes for CASSLQRGLTDTQYF.

Worth noting for this clonotype: One junction end disagrees with the germline gene, perhaps due to a read error. V gene TRBV4-3 combines with J gene TRBJ2-1; TRBD2 might be the D (5 bases). Germline V gene data show CDR1 as LGHNA and CDR2 as YSLEER. The CDR3 runs 16 residues. This CDR3 reads CASSEEGIGLYNEQFF. The CDR3 nucleotides read TGCGCCAGCAGCGAAGAAGGTATAGGACTTTACAATGAGCAGTTCTTC.

The chain links TRBV20-1 to TRBJ2-1, with 16 bases matching TRBD2. Losses at the gene ends were 5 bases for V and 9 bases for J; bases not matched to a gene: 7. Germline CDR1 DFQATT, CDR2 SNEGSKA (reference sequence). CDR3 length: 15 amino acids. The CDR3 reads CSARGLAGGRSEQFF. The CDR3 coding sequence is TGCAGTGCTCGGGGACTAGCGGGAGGGAGGAGTGAGCAGTTCTTC.

The table lists this clonotype with a few counts. The chain employs TRBV18 and TRBJ1-1; no firm D call. Trimming took off 1 base at V and 0 bases at J, with 15 bases between the two ends. The CDR3 has 17 amino acids. Per germline, CDR1 KGHSH and CDR2 LQKENI. The CDR3 spells CASSPQGRASMNTEAFF. The CDR3 DNA reads TGTGCCAGCTCACCACAAGGACGGGCGAGTATGAACACTGAAGCTTTCTTT.

This clonotype was found many times. The chain recombines TRBV10-3 with TRBJ1-1; a weak D match, TRBD1 (5 bases). CDR3 size: 15 residues. Germline V gene lookup returns CDR1 ENHRY and CDR2 SYGVKD. The ends were cut back, 0 bases at V and 8 bases at J, with 16 bases in the middle. CDR3 sequence reads: CAISESNRPVREAFF. The DNA of the CDR3 is TGTGCCATCAGTGAGTCGAACAGGCCCGTAAGGGAAGCTTTCTTT.

The rearrangement uses TRBV5-1 and TRBJ1-2; tentatively, D is TRBD1 (6 bases). The length of the CDR3 is 16 residues. Germline CDR1 reads SGHRS; CDR2 reads YFSETQ. V shed 1 base and J shed 0 bases, with 13 bases lying between them. The CDR3 DNA reads as TGCGCCAGCAGCTTGATGGGGGACACTTCTAACTATGGCTACACCTTC. Translating it yields CASSLMGDTSNYGYTF.

The sample holds many counts of this clonotype. V is TRBV19 and J is TRBJ1-5; 8 bases are shared with TRBD1. Trimming removed 6 bases from V and 5 bases from J; junction bases left unmatched: 3. The CDR3 is made up of 13 amino acids. CDR1 LNHDA and CDR2 SQIVND come from the germline V gene (reference sequence). The CDR3 protein is CASRSQGDQPQHF. The CDR3 DNA reads as TGTGCCAGTAGATCACAGGGGGATCAGCCCCAGCATTTT.

This clonotype came up many times. The chain couples TRBV9 to TRBJ2-2, with a possible D match to TRBD2 (6 bases). V was trimmed by 0 bases and J by 1 base, leaving 19 bases between them. From germline, CDR1 is SGDLS and CDR2 YYNGEE. The CDR3 has 19 amino acids. CDR3: CASSVEASGVAVNTGELFF. CDR3 in DNA: TGTGCCAGCAGCGTAGAGGCCTCAGGAGTAGCGGTGAACACCGGGGAGCTGTTTTTT.

The sample holds a few counts of this clonotype. J is TRBJ2-4 and V is TRBV10-3; the match to TRBD2 covers 11 bases. The CDR3 runs 15 residues. J gave up 8 bases and V 4 bases, and 7 bases lay outside the gene matches. Germline lookup yields CDR1 ENHRY and CDR2 SYGVKD. The CDR3 DNA follows: TGTGCCATCAGTGGATTAGCGGGAGGGGCGGACATTCAGTACTTC. This translates into CAISGLAGGADIQYF.

Only a few counts were recorded for this clonotype. The genes are TRBV24-1 and TRBJ2-6; D gene uncertain. V lost 9 bases, J lost 4 bases, and 9 bases lay in between. The CDR3 loop spans 13 amino acids. Germline V gene sequence: CDR1 KGHDR, CDR2 SFDVKD. The CDR3 loop reads CATGRAGANVLTF. The DNA of the CDR3 is TGTGCCACCGGCCGAGCCGGGGCCAACGTCCTGACTTTC.

This clonotype appeared a few times. The rearrangement joins TRBV6-1 to TRBJ2-6, with D possibly being TRBD1 (6 bases). Between the trimmed V and J ends, which lost 6 bases and 4 bases, there was a span of 10 bases. The CDR3 is 14 amino acids. CDR1 is MNHNS and CDR2 is SASEGT in the germline V gene. CDR3 region: CASSTGYGANVLTF. CDR3 nucleotide sequence: TGTGCCAGCAGCACAGGGTACGGGGCCAACGTCCTGACTTTC.

This clonotype was recorded many times. The chain carries TRBV6-5 and TRBJ1-2; D not resolved. This CDR3 has 16 residues. The germline CDR1 and CDR2 sequences are MNHEY and SVGAGI. V dropped 2 bases and J dropped 5 bases, with 18 bases sitting between them. The CDR3 reads CASSYHTEAEVYGYTF. CDR3 bases: TGTGCCAGCAGTTACCATACCGAAGCCGAAGTTTATGGCTACACCTTC.

This clonotype was recorded many times. This chain joins TRBV3-1 and TRBJ2-1; D is undetermined. The germline CDR1 and CDR2 sequences are LGHDT and YNNKEL (reference sequence). V lost 1 base, J lost 4 bases, and 8 bases lay in between. This CDR3 has 14 amino acids. CDR3 protein: CASSQAPLYNEQFF. The CDR3 DNA follows: TGTGCCAGCAGCCAAGCCCCCTTGTACAATGAGCAGTTCTTC.

This clonotype was recorded a few times. V gene TRBV11-2 combines with J gene TRBJ2-1; 10 bases align to TRBD2. CDR1 SGHAT and CDR2 FQNNGV come from the germline V gene. This CDR3 has 14 residues. Losses at the gene ends were 6 bases for V and 8 bases for J; bases not matched to a gene: 7. CDR3 bases: TGTGCCAGCAGGGTTATAGCGGGAGGCCATGAGCAGTTCTTC. This codes for CASRVIAGGHEQFF.

The CDR3 DNA sequence: TGTGCCATCAGGCCTACTAGCGGTCCCACAGATACGCAGTATTTT. This encodes CAIRPTSGPTDTQYF. V and J are TRBV10-3 and TRBJ2-3, with 8 bases identical to TRBD2. The germline V gene has CDR1 ENHRY and CDR2 SYGVKD. The junction had 7 bases not matched to a gene; V was cut back by 6 bases and J by 2 bases. This CDR3 is built from 15 residues.

There are a few counts of this clonotype. The chain is built from TRBV9 and TRBJ1-6, with 7 bases lining up with TRBD1. Germline CDR1 is SGDLS and CDR2 is YYNGEE. V was clipped by 4 bases and J by 7 bases; unmatched bases: 8. The CDR3 runs 15 residues. The CDR3 protein is CASSPSKGQNSPLHF. The CDR3 bases are TGTGCCAGCAGCCCTAGCAAGGGACAGAATTCACCCCTCCACTTT.

This clonotype was seen ten or more times. This chain connects TRBV24-1 to TRBJ1-2; 9 nucleotides agree with TRBD1. The CDR3 extends over 18 amino acids. J lost 3 bases, V lost 4 bases, and 14 bases had no gene match. Germline assignment: CDR1 KGHDR and CDR2 SFDVKD. The CDR3 region is CATSDRYNRGRGDYGYTF. The CDR3 DNA reads TGTGCCACCAGTGACCGCTATAACAGGGGGCGCGGTGACTATGGCTACACCTTC.

DNA of the CDR3: TGTGCCATCAGTGTTGACAGGGGGCGGGCTAACTATGGCTACACCTTC. Amino acids: CAISVDRGRANYGYTF. The chain has TRBV10-3 and TRBJ1-2; 10 nucleotides match TRBD1. The CDR3 has 16 amino acids. V was pared by 4 bases and J by 0 bases, with 5 bases of the junction left unmatched. The germline V gene has CDR1 ENHRY and CDR2 SYGVKD.

This clonotype appeared a few times. J is TRBJ1-6 and V is TRBV2; TRBD1 agrees at 9 bases. The length of the CDR3 is 13 residues. CDR1 is SNHLY and CDR2 is FYNNEI in the germline V gene. With V trimmed by 7 bases and J by 14 bases, 9 bases remained unmatched. CDR3: CASIRGQGGALHF. The CDR3 DNA is TGTGCCAGCATTAGGGGACAGGGAGGAGCCCTCCACTTT.

This clonotype was recorded many times. In nucleotides, the CDR3 is TGTGCCAGCAGTCCGAGTACAGGGGGCGGCTACACCTTC. This encodes CASSPSTGGGYTF. This chain connects TRBV12-3 or TRBV12-4 to TRBJ1-2, with TRBD1 identical over 9 bases. The CDR3 has 13 amino acids. The V gene end was trimmed by 5 bases and the J gene end by 8 bases; junction bases not matched to a gene: 6.

CDR3 sequence: CAISPGHTVYTF. CDR3 DNA: TGTGCCATCAGTCCGGGACACACCGTCTACACCTTC. J is TRBJ1-2 and V is TRBV10-3, with D possibly TRBD1 on 6 matching bases. The CDR3 totals 12 residues. Germline assignment: CDR1 ENHRY and CDR2 SYGVKD. Trimming pared 5 bases from V and 10 bases from J, leaving 14 bases between.

The CDR3: CSARVDREGTAFF. Here the CDR3 DNA reads TGCAGTGCTAGAGTTGACAGGGAGGGGACGGCTTTCTTT. This rearrangement joins TRBV20-1 to TRBJ1-1; TRBD1 agrees at 7 bases. V lost 1 base and J lost 11; bases outside the gene matches: 10. This CDR3 spans 13 amino acids. CDR1 and CDR2 from the germline V gene are DFQATT and SNEGSKA (reference sequence).

This clonotype has just a few counts. This sequence joins TRBV24-1 and TRBJ1-5; no firm D call. With 7 bases removed from V and 2 bases from J, the gap between germline ends came to 11 bases. The CDR3 is 14 residues long. Per germline, CDR1 KGHDR and CDR2 SFDVKD. CDR3 in DNA: TGTGCCACCAGCCCCGGAAACGGCAATCAGCCCCAGCATTTT. Its translation: CATSPGNGNQPQHF.

This clonotype has more than one count but fewer than ten. The rearrangement links TRBV7-9 to TRBJ2-1, with D perhaps assigned TRBD1 or TRBD2 (5 bases each). This CDR3 has 15 residues. The germline V gene has CDR1 SEHNR and CDR2 FQNEAQ (reference sequence). The V end lost 1 base, the J end lost 3 bases, and 10 bases lay between the germline ends. CDR3 protein: CASSLVEGFYNEQFF. The DNA for the CDR3 is TGTGCCAGCAGCTTAGTTGAGGGGTTCTACAATGAGCAGTTCTTC.

The V call is TRBV20-1, the J call TRBJ2-5, with 8 positions matching TRBD2. The CDR3 spans 14 residues. Germline V CDR1 and CDR2: DFQATT, SNEGSKA (reference sequence). The J segment lost 6 bases and the V segment lost 0 bases, leaving 6 bases of the junction unmatched. For the CDR3, the DNA is TGCAGTGCTAGAGATTCCGGGACTAGAAAGACCCAGTACTTC. Encoded protein: CSARDSGTRKTQYF.

This clonotype appeared a few times. The V gene is TRBV18, the J gene TRBJ2-2; D unclear. This CDR3 spans 14 amino acids. V shed 3 bases and J shed 2 bases, with 7 bases lying between them. The germline gives CDR1 KGHSH, CDR2 LQKENI. In DNA, the CDR3 is TGTGCCAGCTCACCCCTAGAAAACACCGGGGAGCTGTTTTTT. This sequence encodes CASSPLENTGELFF.

This sequence joins TRBV19 and TRBJ2-7, with 8 bases identical to TRBD1. The V and J ends lost 6 bases and 0 bases, in that order; junction bases with no gene match: 4. Germline-derived CDR1 and CDR2 are LNHDA and SQIVND (reference sequence). This CDR3 is 14 amino acids long. CDR3 protein: CASRLDRASYEQYF. The DNA of the CDR3 is TGTGCCAGTAGGCTGGACAGGGCCTCCTACGAGCAGTACTTC.

This clonotype has only a few counts. The chain uses TRBV15 and TRBJ1-1; D is unresolved. Trimming removed 0 bases from V and 4 bases from J, with 15 bases in between. Germline CDR1 is LNHNV and CDR2 is YYDKDF (reference sequence). The CDR3 runs to 16 residues. The CDR3 loop reads CATSRDMSGFGTEAFF. The CDR3 nucleotides are TGTGCCACCAGCAGAGATATGTCGGGATTTGGCACTGAAGCTTTCTTT.

There are many counts of this clonotype. The rearrangement uses TRBV6-1 and TRBJ1-4; a possible D gene is TRBD1 (6 bases). V lost 10 bases to trimming and J lost 2 bases, with 17 bases between them. Looked up from germline, CDR1 is MNHNS and CDR2 is SASEGT. The CDR3 is made up of 15 amino acids. In DNA, the CDR3 is TGTGCCACCACAAGAGGGGGAGCGACTAATGAAAAACTGTTTTTT. Amino acid sequence: CATTRGGATNEKLFF.

This clonotype was recorded a few times. V usage is TRBV30 and J usage is TRBJ2-3, with a tentative D call TRBD2 (5 bases). The CDR3 is 16 residues long. Deletions cut 1 base from V and 9 bases from J, with 23 bases between. Germline CDR1 GTSNPN, CDR2 SVGIG (reference sequence). As DNA, the CDR3 is TGTGCCTGGAGTGGCCGGGGAGCGGAGTACCACCTCACGCAGTATTTT. It codes for CAWSGRGAEYHLTQYF.